This passage covers 20 T cell receptor beta chains from one sample sequenced in a study of sequential checkpoint blockade in melanoma. The table came from immunoSEQ multiplex PCR; TCRdb's copy has only in-frame clones and leaves some out. Of 6,900 or so clones in the sample, about 84% were seen once. Specified treatment: randomized to nivolumab then ipilimumab (arm A) or the reverse (arm B). Sequencing used CD8+ T cells sorted from blood (inferred from file names), obtained from a patient given nivolumab and ipilimumab in sequence. Source of these receptors: a human donor with melanoma.

A remark on this clone: The same CDR3 is also encoded by other DNA sequences in this sample. The chain is built from TRBV10-3 and TRBJ2-7, with 9 bases lining up with TRBD2. This CDR3 is 17 amino acids long. Germline loops: CDR1 ENHRY, CDR2 SYGVKD. V trimming: 2 bases; J trimming: 5 bases; junction bases outside the gene matches: 13. The CDR3: CAISERLAGGKAHEQYF. The CDR3 nucleotides read TGTGCCATCAGTGAGCGGCTGGCGGGAGGGAAAGCCCACGAGCAGTACTTC.

Remarks on this clone: Other nucleotide sequences from this sample produce the same CDR3. V usage is TRBV27 and J usage is TRBJ1-2, with D perhaps matching TRBD1 (6 bases). The germline V and J ends were trimmed by 8 bases and 2 bases, with 15 bases remaining between them. The CDR3 length is 14 residues. The germline gives CDR1 MNHEY, CDR2 SMNVEV (reference sequence). The CDR3 loop reads CASRTGHRNYGYTF. As DNA, the CDR3 is TGTGCCAGCCGCACGGGACACCGCAACTATGGCTACACCTTC.

CDR3 DNA: TGTGCCATCAGTGAGTCAGGCAGGGGGGACTACGAGCAGTACTTC. It yields the protein CAISESGRGDYEQYF. The chain has TRBV10-3 and TRBJ2-7; D perhaps matches TRBD1 (7 bases). Deletions cut 0 bases from V and 3 bases from J, with 12 bases between. The germline V gene has CDR1 ENHRY and CDR2 SYGVKD. This CDR3 contains 15 residues.

The chain has TRBV7-9 and TRBJ1-4; no definite D call. The CDR3 consists of 13 residues. The germline V gene encodes CDR1 SEHNR and CDR2 FQNEAQ (reference sequence). The V end lost 7 bases, the J end lost 7 bases, and 13 bases lay between the germline ends. The CDR3 loop is CASTSARSEKLFF. For the CDR3, the DNA is TGTGCCAGCACCAGCGCCAGAAGTGAAAAACTGTTTTTT.

The count of this clone is one. This chain uses TRBV7-9 with TRBJ2-2, with 7 bases that match TRBD2. V lost 4 bases, J lost 1 base, and 3 bases stayed unmatched. This CDR3 is built from 15 residues. Germline CDR1 is SEHNR and CDR2 is FQNEAQ (reference sequence). The CDR3 nucleotides are TGTGCCAGCAGCTCGACTAGCAGGAACACCGGGGAGCTGTTTTTT. Protein sequence: CASSSTSRNTGELFF.

This rearrangement joins TRBV7-2 to TRBJ2-5; D is uncertain. The end of the DNA fits TRBJ2-7 better, so the J call may be wrong. The CDR3 has 14 residues. Germline values: CDR1 SGHTA, CDR2 FQGNSA. CDR3 nucleotides: TGTGCCAGCAGCTTAGGTGTAAGCTCCTACGAGCAGTACTTC. The encoded protein is CASSLGVSSYEQYF.

This clone appeared a few times. The chain has TRBV11-2 and TRBJ2-7; the match to TRBD2 covers 7 bases. V gave up 5 bases and J gave up 4 bases; unmatched junction bases: 8. The CDR3 length is 14 residues. Germline CDR1 is SGHAT and CDR2 is FQNNGV. DNA of the CDR3: TGTGCCAGCAGCCACGCGGGGAGGGATTACGAGCAGTACTTC. This codes for CASSHAGRDYEQYF.

The rearrangement links TRBV27 to TRBJ2-5, with D perhaps matching TRBD2 (7 bases). The CDR3 is made up of 15 amino acids. The V end was cut by 5 bases, the J end by 5 bases, with 18 bases between. CDR1 and CDR2 (germline): MNHEY, SMNVEV (reference sequence). Written as DNA, the CDR3 is TGTGCCAGCAGTGCTGGGACTACAGGGCAGGAGACCCAGTACTTC. Translated, it gives CASSAGTTGQETQYF.

DNA for the CDR3: TGCGCCAGCAGCTTTAGGACTAGCGGGAGCTACGAGCAGTACTTC. Residues: CASSFRTSGSYEQYF. This sequence joins TRBV5-1 and TRBJ2-7; 13 bases align to TRBD2. This CDR3 region has 15 residues. CDR1 and CDR2 (germline): SGHRS, YFSETQ. V shed 2 bases, J shed 3 bases, and the junction held 2 bases outside the gene matches.

This chain uses TRBV19 with TRBJ2-5; TRBD2 agrees at 11 bases. V was pared by 3 bases and J by 5 bases, with 5 bases of the junction left unmatched. Germline assignment: CDR1 LNHDA and CDR2 SQIVND (reference sequence). CDR3 size: 15 residues. The CDR3 sequence: CASSITSGSFETQYF. The CDR3 DNA is TGTGCCAGTAGTATCACTAGCGGGAGTTTTGAGACCCAGTACTTC.

The rearrangement joins TRBV9 to TRBJ2-1; D unresolved. Germline values: CDR1 SGDLS, CDR2 YYNGEE. The V end was cut by 0 bases, the J end by 4 bases, with 5 bases between. CDR3 length equals 13 residues. The CDR3 nucleotides are TGTGCCAGCAGCGTAGGGCCTTACAATGAGCAGTTCTTC. Its protein product is CASSVGPYNEQFF.

In this sample, this clone turned up once. V and J are TRBV11-2 and TRBJ2-7, with D perhaps matching TRBD1 (5 bases). V lost 5 bases and J 6 bases, leaving 11 bases between the germline ends. Germline CDR1 and CDR2: SGHAT and FQNNGV. The CDR3 spans 12 residues. The CDR3 nucleotides read TGTGCCAGCAGCCGGATTACAGGCGAGCAGTACTTC. This gives the protein CASSRITGEQYF.

The count of this clone is one. The V and J genes are TRBV7-8 and TRBJ2-3; TRBD2 aligns across 7 bases. V lost 4 bases, J lost 2 bases, and 6 bases stayed unmatched. Germline V gene sequence: CDR1 SGHVS, CDR2 FQNEAQ. The CDR3 is made up of 15 amino acids. The CDR3: CASSWEGGPTDTQYF. The CDR3 coding sequence is TGTGCCAGCAGCTGGGAGGGAGGGCCCACAGATACGCAGTATTTT.

V usage is TRBV27 and J usage is TRBJ1-5, with TRBD1 matching 7 bases. Germline CDR1 and CDR2: MNHEY and SMNVEV (reference sequence). The CDR3 extends over 13 amino acids. V shed 6 bases, J shed 2 bases, and the junction held 1 base outside the gene matches. The CDR3 spells CASSDRGNQPQHF. CDR3 nucleotides: TGTGCCAGCAGCGACAGGGGCAATCAGCCCCAGCATTTT.

J is TRBJ2-1 and V is TRBV5-8; D is undetermined. Germline V gene sequence: CDR1 SGHTS, CDR2 YDEGEE. This CDR3 comprises 13 residues. V dropped 4 bases and J dropped 10 bases, with 15 bases sitting between them. CDR3 region: CASSEKLTTEQFF. In DNA form, the CDR3 reads TGTGCCAGCAGCGAAAAGCTAACTACCGAGCAGTTCTTC.

V and J are TRBV4-2 and TRBJ2-7, with TRBD2 identical over 8 bases. Germline V CDR1 and CDR2: LGHNA, YNFKEQ. CDR3 size: 13 residues. V lost 4 bases to trimming and J lost 3 bases; unmatched junction nucleotides: 2. CDR3 in amino acids: CASSPGLVYEQYF. CDR3 nucleotide sequence: TGTGCCAGCAGCCCGGGACTAGTCTACGAGCAGTACTTC.

The genes are TRBV4-3 and TRBJ2-5; D might be TRBD1 (5 bases). Trimming removed 0 bases from V and 0 bases from J, with 8 bases in between. This CDR3 spans 15 amino acids. Germline CDR1 and CDR2: LGHNA and YSLEER. CDR3: CASSQDRRDQETQYF. For the CDR3, the DNA is TGCGCCAGCAGCCAAGATCGCAGGGACCAAGAGACCCAGTACTTC.

The chain uses TRBV4-1 and TRBJ2-7, with TRBD1 matching over 7 bases. The V segment lost 1 base and the J segment 3 bases; nucleotides outside the gene matches: 3. Germline V CDR1 and CDR2: MGHRA, YSYEKL. This CDR3 spans 14 amino acids. CDR3 sequence: CASSQGQGYYEQYF. CDR3 bases: TGCGCCAGCAGCCAAGGACAGGGTTACTACGAGCAGTACTTC.

This clone was observed a handful of times. The gene calls are TRBV7-2 and TRBJ1-5, with TRBD1 matching 8 bases. The trim removed 4 bases at V and 6 bases at J, leaving 2 bases unmatched. The CDR3 is made up of 13 amino acids. CDR1 is SGHTA and CDR2 is FQGNSA in the germline V gene. The CDR3 DNA reads TGTGCCAGCAGCTCCGACAGGGGTCAGCCCCAGCATTTT. Amino acids: CASSSDRGQPQHF.

This chain connects TRBV10-3 to TRBJ2-7, with a weak D call TRBD1 (5 bases). The length of the CDR3 is 14 residues. Trimming shortened V by 6 bases and J by 4 bases, and 16 bases separated the two germline ends. CDR1 is ENHRY and CDR2 is SYGVKD in the germline V gene. DNA of the CDR3: TGTGCCATCAGATTGGACACGCTTCGGTACGAGCAGTACTTC. Translation gives CAIRLDTLRYEQYF.